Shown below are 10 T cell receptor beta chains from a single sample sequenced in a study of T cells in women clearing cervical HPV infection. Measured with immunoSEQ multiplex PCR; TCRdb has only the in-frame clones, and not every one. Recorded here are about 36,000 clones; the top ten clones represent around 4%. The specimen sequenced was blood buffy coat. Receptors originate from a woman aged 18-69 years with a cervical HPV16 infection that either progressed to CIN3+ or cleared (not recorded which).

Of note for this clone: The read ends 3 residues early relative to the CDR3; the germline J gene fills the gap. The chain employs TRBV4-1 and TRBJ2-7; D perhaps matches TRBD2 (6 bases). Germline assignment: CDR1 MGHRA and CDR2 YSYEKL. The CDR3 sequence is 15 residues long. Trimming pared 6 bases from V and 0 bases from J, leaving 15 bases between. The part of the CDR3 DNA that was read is TGCGCCAGCAGTGGAGGGCGATCCAGCTCCTACGAG. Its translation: CASSGGRSSSYE. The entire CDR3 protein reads CASSGGRSSSYEQYF.

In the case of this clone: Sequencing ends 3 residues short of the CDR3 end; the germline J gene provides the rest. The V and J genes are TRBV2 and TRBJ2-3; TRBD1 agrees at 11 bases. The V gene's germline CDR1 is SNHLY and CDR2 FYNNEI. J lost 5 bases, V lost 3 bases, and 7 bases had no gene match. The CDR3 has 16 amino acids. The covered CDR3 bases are TGTGCCAGCAGTGATAGTGGACAGGGGGCCGGAGATACG. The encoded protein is CASSDSGQGAGDT. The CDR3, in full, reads CASSDSGQGAGDTQYF.

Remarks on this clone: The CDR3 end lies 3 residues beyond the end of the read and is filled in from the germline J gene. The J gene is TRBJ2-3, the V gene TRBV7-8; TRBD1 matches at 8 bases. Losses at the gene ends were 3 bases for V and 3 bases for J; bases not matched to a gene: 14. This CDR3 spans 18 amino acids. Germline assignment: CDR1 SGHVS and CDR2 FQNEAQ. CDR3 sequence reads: CASSFYPQGALRTDTQYF. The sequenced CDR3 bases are TGTGCCAGCAGCTTCTACCCCCAGGGGGCGCTACGGACAGATACG.

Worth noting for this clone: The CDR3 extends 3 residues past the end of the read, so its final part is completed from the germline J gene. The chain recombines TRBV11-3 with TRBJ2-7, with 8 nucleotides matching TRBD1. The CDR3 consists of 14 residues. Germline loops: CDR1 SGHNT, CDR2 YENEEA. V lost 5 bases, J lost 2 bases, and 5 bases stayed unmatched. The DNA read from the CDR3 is TGTGCCAGCAGCCGGCGGGACAGGACCTACGAG. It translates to CASSRRDRTYE. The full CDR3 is CASSRRDRTYEQYF.

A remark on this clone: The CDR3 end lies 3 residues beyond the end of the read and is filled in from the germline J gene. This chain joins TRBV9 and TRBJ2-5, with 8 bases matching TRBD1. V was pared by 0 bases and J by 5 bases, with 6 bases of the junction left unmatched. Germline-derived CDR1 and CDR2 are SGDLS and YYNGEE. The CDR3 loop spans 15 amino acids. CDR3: CASSVDWTGTETQYF. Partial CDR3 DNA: TGTGCCAGCAGCGTAGATTGGACAGGGACCGAGACC.

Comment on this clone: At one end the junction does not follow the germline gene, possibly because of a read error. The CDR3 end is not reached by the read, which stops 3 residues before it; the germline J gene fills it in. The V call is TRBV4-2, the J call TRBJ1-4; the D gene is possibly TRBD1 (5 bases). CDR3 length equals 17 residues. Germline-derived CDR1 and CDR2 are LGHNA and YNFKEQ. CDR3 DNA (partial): TGCGCCAGCAGCCAAGGTGGGGCTACTGCAACTAATGAAAAA. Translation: CASSQGGATATNEK. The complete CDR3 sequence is CASSQGGATATNEKLFF.

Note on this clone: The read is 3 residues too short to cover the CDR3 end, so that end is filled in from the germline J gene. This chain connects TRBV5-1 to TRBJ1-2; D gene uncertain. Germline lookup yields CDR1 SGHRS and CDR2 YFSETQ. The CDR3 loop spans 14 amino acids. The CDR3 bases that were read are TGCGCCAGCAGCCCCGAAGCGGACGCATGGGGC. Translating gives CASSPEADAWG. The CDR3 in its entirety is CASSPEADAWGYTF.

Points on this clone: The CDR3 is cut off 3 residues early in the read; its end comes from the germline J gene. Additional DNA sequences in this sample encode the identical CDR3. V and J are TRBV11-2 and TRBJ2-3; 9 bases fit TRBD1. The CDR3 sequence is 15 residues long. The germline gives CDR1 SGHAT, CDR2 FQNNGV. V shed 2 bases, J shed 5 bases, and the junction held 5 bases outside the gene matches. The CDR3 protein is CASSLYRGLGDTQYF. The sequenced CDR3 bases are TGTGCCAGCAGCTTATACAGGGGGCTTGGAGATACG.

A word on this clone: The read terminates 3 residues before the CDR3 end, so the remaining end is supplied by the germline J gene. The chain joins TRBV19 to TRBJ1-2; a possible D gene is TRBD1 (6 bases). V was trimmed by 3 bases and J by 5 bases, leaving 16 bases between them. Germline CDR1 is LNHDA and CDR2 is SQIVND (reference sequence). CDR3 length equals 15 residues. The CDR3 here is CASSMSQGSRYGYTF. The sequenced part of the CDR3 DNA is TGTGCCAGTAGTATGTCACAGGGTAGTAGGTATGGC.

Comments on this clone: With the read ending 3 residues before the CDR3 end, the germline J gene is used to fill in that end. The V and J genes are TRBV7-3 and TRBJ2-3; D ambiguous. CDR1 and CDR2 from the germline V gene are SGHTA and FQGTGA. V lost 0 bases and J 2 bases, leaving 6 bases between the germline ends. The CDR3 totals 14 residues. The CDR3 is CASSLTGLTDTQYF. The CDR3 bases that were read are TGTGCCAGCAGCTTAACAGGCCTCACAGATACG.